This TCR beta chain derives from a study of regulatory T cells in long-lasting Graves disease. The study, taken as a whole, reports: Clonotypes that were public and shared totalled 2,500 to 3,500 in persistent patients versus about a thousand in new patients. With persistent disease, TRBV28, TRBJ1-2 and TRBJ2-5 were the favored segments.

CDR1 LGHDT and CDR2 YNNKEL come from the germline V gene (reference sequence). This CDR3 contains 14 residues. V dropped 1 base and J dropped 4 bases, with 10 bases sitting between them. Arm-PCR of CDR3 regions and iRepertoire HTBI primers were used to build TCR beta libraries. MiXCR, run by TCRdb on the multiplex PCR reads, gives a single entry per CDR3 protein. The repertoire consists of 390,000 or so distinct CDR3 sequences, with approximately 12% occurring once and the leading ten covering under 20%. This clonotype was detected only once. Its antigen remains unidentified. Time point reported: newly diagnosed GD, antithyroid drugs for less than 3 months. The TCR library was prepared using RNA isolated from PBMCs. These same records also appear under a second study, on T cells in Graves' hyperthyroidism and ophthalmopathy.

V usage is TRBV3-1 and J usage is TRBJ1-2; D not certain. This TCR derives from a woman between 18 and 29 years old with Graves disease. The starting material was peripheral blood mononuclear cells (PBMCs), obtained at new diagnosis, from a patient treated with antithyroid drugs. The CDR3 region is CASSQGTAPYGYTF. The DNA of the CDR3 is TGTGCCAGCAGCCAAGGGACCGCTCCCTATGGCTACACCTTC.